This T cell receptor beta chain was captured by sequencing in a study of regulatory T cells in long-lasting Graves disease. Study outcomes and limitations: Thyroid tissue was not sampled; only peripheral blood was. With persistent disease, TRBV28, TRBJ1-2 and TRBJ2-5 were the favored segments. Patients with persistent Graves' had lower TCR diversity than newly diagnosed patients.

Concerning this clonotype itself: The antigen is unknown.

Trimming shortened V by 4 bases and J by 0 bases, and 8 bases separated the two germline ends. The CDR3 extends over 14 amino acids. The germline CDR1 and CDR2 sequences are KGHSH and LQKENI. Arm-PCR of CDR3 regions and iRepertoire HTBI primers were used to build TCR beta libraries. TCRdb analysed the multiplex PCR reads with MiXCR anew, one entry per CDR3 protein. The sample comprises 200,000 to 250,000 distinct CDR3 sequences, 15% to 20% of which are singletons, and 22% rests with the top ten. Time point reported: newly diagnosed GD, antithyroid drugs for less than 3 months. Researchers made the TCR library from RNA that was extracted from PBMCs. Clinicians diagnosed Graves' disease using American Thyroid Association guidelines.

This chain links TRBV18 with TRBJ2-3; no definite D call. The sample consisted of peripheral blood mononuclear cells (PBMCs), taken at new diagnosis, from a patient treated with antithyroid drugs. This clonotype originated in a female donor with Graves disease. The CDR3 region is CASSLELSTDTQYF. DNA for the CDR3: TGTGCCAGCTCACTGGAACTTAGCACAGATACGCAGTATTTT. Drawing the rest from reference TRBV18 and TRBJ2-3, the complete variable domain is NAGVMQNPRHLVRRRGQEARLRCSPMKGHSHVYWYRQLPEEGLKFMVYLQKENIIDESGMPKERFSAEFPKEGPSILRIQQVVRGDSAAYFCASSLELSTDTQYFGPGTRLTVL.